Below, 8 T cell receptor beta chains from the same sample are listed, as sequenced in a study of OX40 agonist ivuxolimab in advanced cancers. TCRdb's copy holds only in-frame clones and misses some; the assay was immunoSEQ multiplex PCR. The sample has over 100,000 clones; just over 90% are singletons. Sequenced material: CD4+ or CD8+ T cells sorted from blood, taken in a trial of the OX40 agonist ivuxolimab. These receptors were taken from an adult with an advanced solid tumor such as melanoma, head and neck, liver or kidney cancer.

V and J are TRBV7-8 and TRBJ1-6; no clear D. This CDR3 has 13 residues. CDR1 is SGHVS and CDR2 is FQNEAQ in the germline V gene. The V and J ends lost 1 base and 7 bases respectively, with 5 bases between them. CDR3 sequence (DNA): TGTGCCAGCAGCTTAGTAAGGAATTCACCCCTCCACTTT. This gives the protein CASSLVRNSPLHF.

The chain couples TRBV9 to TRBJ2-7; 9 positions match TRBD1. The J segment lost 6 bases and the V segment lost 0 bases, leaving 4 bases of the junction unmatched. The CDR3 runs to 14 residues. Germline V gene lookup returns CDR1 SGDLS and CDR2 YYNGEE. In DNA, the CDR3 is TGTGCCAGCAGCGTAGTGGGACAGGGCCGCGAGCAGTACTTC. Its translation is CASSVVGQGREQYF.

V is TRBV27 and J is TRBJ2-5; 12 bases map to TRBD2. The CDR3 is 17 residues long. The trim removed 4 bases at V and 5 bases at J, leaving 11 bases unmatched. Germline CDR1 MNHEY, CDR2 SMNVEV (reference sequence). CDR3 sequence: CASSSRTSGMFRETQYF. CDR3 sequence (DNA): TGTGCCAGCAGTTCCCGGACTAGCGGGATGTTTCGGGAGACCCAGTACTTC.

The genes are TRBV27 and TRBJ1-5; maybe TRBD1 (6 bases). Germline values: CDR1 MNHEY, CDR2 SMNVEV (reference sequence). The CDR3 extends over 16 amino acids. V dropped 3 bases and J dropped 1 base, with 13 bases sitting between them. CDR3 sequence reads: CASSFYRVGSNQPQHF. In DNA form, the CDR3 reads TGTGCCAGCAGTTTCTACAGGGTAGGGAGCAATCAGCCCCAGCATTTT.

This chain joins TRBV19 and TRBJ2-3; D possibly corresponds to TRBD2 (7 bases). The V end was cut by 4 bases, the J end by 1 base, with 18 bases between. The CDR3 length is 17 residues. Germline CDR1 LNHDA, CDR2 SQIVND (reference sequence). This CDR3 is CASSRMRGGEGTDTQYF. In nucleotides, the CDR3 is TGTGCCAGTAGTAGGATGAGGGGGGGAGAGGGCACAGATACGCAGTATTTT.

The chain links TRBV7-9 to TRBJ1-2; D is uncertain. V shed 4 bases and J shed 4 bases, with 10 bases lying between them. This CDR3 comprises 13 residues. CDR1 is SEHNR and CDR2 is FQNEAQ in the germline V gene (reference sequence). The CDR3 region has the DNA TGTGCCAGCAGCTCGACACCGGGCTATGGCTACACCTTC. It encodes CASSSTPGYGYTF. The variable domain in full, completed from reference TRBV7-9 and TRBJ1-2, reads DTGVSQNPRHKITKRGQNVTFRCDPISEHNRLYWYRQTLGQGPEFLTYFQNEAQLEKSRLLSDRFSAERPKGSFSTLEIQRTEQGDSAMYLCASSSTPGYGYTFGSGTRLTVV.

V usage is TRBV11-3 and J usage is TRBJ2-3, with 8 bases aligning to TRBD2. Germline V gene data show CDR1 as SGHNT and CDR2 as YENEEA. The CDR3 is made up of 13 amino acids. V was pared by 3 bases and J by 5 bases, with 1 base of the junction left unmatched. The CDR3 loop is CASSFSGEDTQYF. The CDR3 DNA reads TGTGCCAGCAGCTTTAGCGGGGAAGATACGCAGTATTTT.

This chain connects TRBV7-6 to TRBJ2-7, with 9 bases fitting TRBD2. The CDR3 extends over 15 amino acids. J was trimmed by 4 bases and V by 5 bases; bases with no gene match: 9. Germline V CDR1 and CDR2: SGHVS, FNYEAQ. The CDR3 DNA follows: TGTGCCAGCAGCCCCCGACTAGCGGCCACATACGAGCAGTACTTC. It translates to CASSPRLAATYEQYF.